The 25 T cell receptor beta chains listed next were all sequenced from one sample in a study of blood T cell repertoires in COVID-19. TCRdb keeps only in-frame clones here, not all; method: immunoSEQ multiplex PCR. Of 150,000 to 200,000 clones listed, 79% are singletons. Sequenced material: peripheral blood. The receptors were gathered from a man aged 55 to 69 with active or convalescent COVID-19.

The CDR3 loop reads CASSLGKLYEQYF. The CDR3 coding sequence is TGTGCCAGCAGTTTGGGCAAACTCTACGAGCAGTACTTC. The V and J genes are TRBV27 and TRBJ2-7; D is uncertain. Per germline, CDR1 MNHEY and CDR2 SMNVEV (reference sequence). The CDR3 sequence is 13 residues long. The V and J ends lost 3 bases and 3 bases respectively, with 9 bases between them.

V and J are TRBV6-5 and TRBJ2-7; 7 bases map to TRBD1. Germline V gives CDR1 MNHEY, CDR2 SVGAGI. CDR3 length: 14 amino acids. The J segment lost 0 bases and the V segment lost 8 bases, leaving 7 bases of the junction unmatched. The CDR3 sequence is CASAPGQSSYEQYF. The CDR3 DNA reads TGTGCCAGCGCGCCGGGACAGAGCTCCTACGAGCAGTACTTC.

This chain connects TRBV19 to TRBJ1-5; no reliable D call. Trimming removed 3 bases at V and 7 bases at J, with 10 bases between. The CDR3 has 13 residues. The germline V gene has CDR1 LNHDA and CDR2 SQIVND (reference sequence). CDR3 in DNA: TGTGCCAGTAGTATGAGGGTGGGCCAGCCCCAGCATTTT. It specifies CASSMRVGQPQHF. The entire variable domain, with the rest obtained from reference TRBV19 and TRBJ1-5, is as follows: DGGITQSPKYLFRKEGQNVTLSCEQNLNHDAMYWYRQDPGQGLRLIYYSQIVNDFQKGDIAEGYSVSREKKESFPLTVTSAQKNPTAFYLCASSMRVGQPQHFGDGTRLSIL.

This sequence joins TRBV7-9 and TRBJ2-5, with 7 bases fitting TRBD2. V lost 3 bases to trimming and J lost 5 bases; unmatched junction nucleotides: 15. The CDR3 consists of 17 residues. Germline assignment: CDR1 SEHNR and CDR2 FQNEAQ (reference sequence). CDR3 nucleotide sequence: TGTGCCAGCAGCTTGAACGCGGTGCGGGAGAGGCTGGAGACCCAGTACTTC. It yields the protein CASSLNAVRERLETQYF.

The rearrangement links TRBV2 to TRBJ1-2; possible D gene TRBD1, 5 bases. V lost 6 bases to trimming and J lost 3 bases, with 11 bases between them. In germline, CDR1 is SNHLY, CDR2 FYNNEI. The CDR3 is 13 amino acids. In nucleotides, the CDR3 is TGTGCCAGCAGCCAGGGCAGGGACTATGGCTACACCTTC. As protein: CASSQGRDYGYTF.

CDR3 loop: CSYGQGAQNIQYF. CDR3 coding DNA: TGTTCCTATGGGCAGGGGGCCCAAAACATTCAGTACTTC. The chain employs TRBV12-5 and TRBJ2-4, with TRBD1 matching over 8 bases. Germline lookup yields CDR1 LGHNT and CDR2 FRNRAP. CDR3 size: 13 residues. The variable domain in full, completed from reference TRBV12-5 and TRBJ2-4, reads DARVTQTPRHKVTEMGQEVTMRCQPILGHNTVFWYRQTMMQGLELLAYFRNRAPLDDSGMPKDRFSAEMPDATLATLKIQPSEPRDSAVYFCSYGQGAQNIQYFGAGTRLSVL.

This clone was seen only once. The genes are TRBV19 and TRBJ2-3; 14 positions agree with TRBD2. Germline loops: CDR1 LNHDA, CDR2 SQIVND (reference sequence). V lost 5 bases, J lost 2 bases, and 3 bases stayed unmatched. The CDR3 runs 16 residues. The CDR3 nucleotides read TGTGCCAGTAGTCCGGGACTAGCGGGAGCCACAGATACGCAGTATTTT. Protein product: CASSPGLAGATDTQYF.

This clone came up once. The chain employs TRBV5-6 and TRBJ2-3; 10 nucleotides match TRBD2. From germline, CDR1 is SGHDT and CDR2 YYEEEE. J lost 3 bases, V lost 4 bases, and 8 bases had no gene match. The CDR3 contains 16 residues. CDR3 loop: CASSASGRGVTDTQYF. DNA of the CDR3: TGTGCCAGCAGCGCAAGCGGGAGGGGAGTTACAGATACGCAGTATTTT. The full variable domain, completed using reference TRBV5-6 and TRBJ2-3, is DAGVTQSPTHLIKTRGQQVTLRCSPKSGHDTVSWYQQALGQGPQFIFQYYEEEERQRGNFPDRFSGHQFPNYSSELNVNALLLGDSALYLCASSASGRGVTDTQYFGPGTRLTVL.

This rearrangement joins TRBV3-1 (or the pseudogene TRBV3-2) to TRBJ2-5; 14 nucleotides line up with TRBD2. Trimming took 3 bases from V and 7 from J; bases not matched to a gene: 10. The CDR3 is 17 amino acids. CDR1 LGHDT and CDR2 YNNKEL come from the germline V gene (reference sequence). This CDR3 is CASSHASGTSGGGTQYF. DNA of the CDR3: TGTGCCAGCAGCCACGCTTCCGGGACTAGCGGGGGAGGGACCCAGTACTTC.

This chain joins TRBV29-1 and TRBJ2-1; 13 nucleotides match TRBD2. This CDR3 is built from 11 residues. After removal of 7 bases from V and 10 bases from J, the junction contained 1 base not matched to a gene. Germline V CDR1 and CDR2: SQVTM, ANQGSEA. The CDR3 nucleotides read TGCAGCGGGGGACTAGCGGGAGAGCAGTTCTTC. As protein: CSGGLAGEQFF.

In the case of this clone: Other DNA sequences in the sample encode the same CDR3. The rearrangement joins TRBV5-1 to TRBJ2-5, with 8 bases aligning to TRBD1. The CDR3 contains 14 residues. The trim removed 3 bases at V and 3 bases at J, leaving 4 bases unmatched. In germline, CDR1 is SGHRS, CDR2 YFSETQ. This CDR3 reads CASSSPQGEETQYF. CDR3 in DNA: TGCGCCAGCAGCTCGCCACAGGGGGAAGAGACCCAGTACTTC.

V gene TRBV7-9 combines with J gene TRBJ1-5; 9 bases map to TRBD1. Germline V gene sequence: CDR1 SEHNR, CDR2 FQNEAQ (reference sequence). Trimming removed 6 bases from V and 6 bases from J; junction bases left unmatched: 6. The CDR3 is 14 residues long. CDR3 DNA: TGTGCCAGCAGTAGGGACAGGGTGGGTCAGCCCCAGCATTTT. This encodes CASSRDRVGQPQHF.

To note about this clone: Compared with germline, one end of the junction differs, possibly owing to a read error. This rearrangement joins TRBV6-6 to TRBJ2-5, with 7 bases that match TRBD2. This CDR3 is built from 16 residues. Germline values: CDR1 MNHNY, CDR2 SVGAGI (reference sequence). The CDR3 nucleotides read TGTGCCAGCAGTTACCCACTGGGGGAGGGCCAAAAGACCCAGTACTTC. Translated, it gives CASSYPLGEGQKTQYF.

This chain connects TRBV7-8 to TRBJ2-1; TRBD2 matches at 12 bases. Germline CDR1 SGHVS, CDR2 FQNEAQ. The trim removed 3 bases at V and 7 bases at J, leaving 7 bases unmatched. CDR3 size: 16 residues. The chain's CDR3 is CASSFSLAGGDNEQFF. The CDR3 bases are TGTGCCAGCAGCTTCTCCCTAGCGGGAGGGGATAATGAGCAGTTCTTC.

As for this clone: The same CDR3 is also encoded by other DNA sequences in this sample. The chain employs TRBV5-1 and TRBJ2-7; 7 nucleotides agree with TRBD2. Germline V gene data show CDR1 as SGHRS and CDR2 as YFSETQ. CDR3 length: 15 residues. V lost 2 bases to trimming and J lost 1 base; unmatched junction nucleotides: 6. The CDR3 region has the DNA TGCGCCAGCAGCTTAGCGGGGACGGGATCCTACGAGCAGTACTTC. Translated, it gives CASSLAGTGSYEQYF.

The genes are TRBV5-1 and TRBJ2-3, with D perhaps TRBD2 (6 bases). V shed 4 bases and J shed 3 bases, with 15 bases lying between them. This CDR3 region has 15 residues. Germline V gene data show CDR1 as SGHRS and CDR2 as YFSETQ. The DNA for the CDR3 is TGCGCCAGCAGCCCCACCGGAGGGATAACAGATACGCAGTATTTT. Encoded protein: CASSPTGGITDTQYF.

This clone was recorded once. The genes are TRBV7-8 and TRBJ1-2; D is unclear. Germline loops: CDR1 SGHVS, CDR2 FQNEAQ. V was clipped by 0 bases and J by 6 bases, with 8 bases between them. CDR3 length: 13 amino acids. For the CDR3, the DNA is TGTGCCAGCAGCTTAGCGGGAGTCAATGGCTACACCTTC. It yields the protein CASSLAGVNGYTF.

There are a few counts of this clone. The chain combines TRBV18 with TRBJ2-7; 12 nucleotides line up with TRBD1. The CDR3 contains 15 residues. Per germline, CDR1 KGHSH and CDR2 LQKENI. The J segment lost 4 bases and the V segment lost 3 bases, leaving 4 bases of the junction unmatched. The CDR3 region is CASSPGTGGRYEQYF. As DNA, the CDR3 is TGTGCCAGCTCACCTGGGACAGGGGGCCGGTACGAGCAGTACTTC.

The chain is built from TRBV13 and TRBJ1-1; 7 positions agree with TRBD1. Germline-derived CDR1 and CDR2 are PRHDT and FYEKMQ (reference sequence). The CDR3 contains 18 residues. V gave up 3 bases and J gave up 1 base; unmatched junction bases: 14. The CDR3 DNA follows: TGTGCCAGCAGCTTTGGGATTGTCCGGGACAGTGAGAACACTGAAGCTTTCTTT. Translating it yields CASSFGIVRDSENTEAFF.

The chain carries TRBV2 and TRBJ2-1, with 7 positions matching TRBD2. CDR1 SNHLY and CDR2 FYNNEI come from the germline V gene. This CDR3 spans 14 amino acids. V trimming: 2 bases; J trimming: 9 bases; junction bases outside the gene matches: 7. The CDR3 DNA reads as TGTGCCAGCAGTGAAACCGGGAGGTGGTTTGAGCAGTTCTTC. As protein: CASSETGRWFEQFF.

V gene TRBV6-2 or TRBV6-3 combines with J gene TRBJ2-5; a weak D match, TRBD1 (5 bases). The CDR3 consists of 12 residues. Trimming stripped 4 bases from V and 5 bases from J, with 8 bases between. From germline, CDR1 is MNHEY and CDR2 SVGEGT. For the CDR3, the DNA is TGTGCCAGCAGTTTCAACAGGGAGACCCAGTACTTC. It yields the protein CASSFNRETQYF.

The J gene is TRBJ2-5, the V gene TRBV18; D is unclear. This CDR3 comprises 14 residues. In germline, CDR1 is KGHSH, CDR2 LQKENI. V gave up 0 bases and J gave up 7 bases, with 12 bases separating them. CDR3 nucleotide sequence: TGTGCCAGCTCACCACCAAGCCTGAAGAGGACCCAGTACTTC. It translates to CASSPPSLKRTQYF.

This rearrangement joins TRBV7-2 to TRBJ2-1; 7 bases agree with TRBD2. The germline V gene has CDR1 SGHTA and CDR2 FQGNSA. With 0 bases clipped from V and 8 bases from J, the junction kept 13 bases outside the gene matches. This CDR3 comprises 17 residues. This CDR3 is CASSLADSGRGVYEQFF. CDR3 sequence (DNA): TGTGCCAGCAGCTTAGCGGATAGCGGGCGTGGTGTGTATGAGCAGTTCTTC.

The chain uses TRBV27 and TRBJ2-5, with D possibly TRBD2 on 6 matching bases. The CDR3 sequence is 13 residues long. The germline V gene has CDR1 MNHEY and CDR2 SMNVEV (reference sequence). Between the trimmed V and J ends, which lost 0 bases and 14 bases, there was a span of 16 bases. The CDR3 sequence: CASSLSTGSRVYF. Written as DNA, the CDR3 is TGTGCCAGCAGTTTATCGACCGGGAGCCGGGTCTACTTC.

The table lists this clone with a count of one. Other DNA sequences within the sample encode an identical CDR3. The chain has TRBV7-3 and TRBJ2-5; TRBD2 might be the D (6 bases). Germline-derived CDR1 and CDR2 are SGHTA and FQGTGA. This CDR3 is built from 14 residues. Deletions cut 5 bases from V and 0 bases from J, with 10 bases between. CDR3 in DNA: TGTGCCAGCAGCCTGGGGGGTTACCAAGAGACCCAGTACTTC. This translates into CASSLGGYQETQYF.